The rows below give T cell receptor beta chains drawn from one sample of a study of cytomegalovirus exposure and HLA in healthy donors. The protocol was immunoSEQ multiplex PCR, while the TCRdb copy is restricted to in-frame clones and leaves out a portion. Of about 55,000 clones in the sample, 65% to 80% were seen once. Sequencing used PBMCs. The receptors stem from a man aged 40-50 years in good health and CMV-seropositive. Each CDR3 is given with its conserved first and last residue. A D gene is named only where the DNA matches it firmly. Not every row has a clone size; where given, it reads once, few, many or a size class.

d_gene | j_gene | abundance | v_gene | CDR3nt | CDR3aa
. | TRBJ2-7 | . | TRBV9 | TGTGCCAGCAGCGCCCAGCCCGGGGGAACCTACGAGCAGTACTTC | CASSAQPGGTYEQYF
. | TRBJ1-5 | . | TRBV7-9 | TGTGCCAGCAGCTCTTCAACGCGTCAGCCCCAGCATTTT | CASSSSTRQPQHF
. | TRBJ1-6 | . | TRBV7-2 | TGTGCCAGCAGCTCTACAGGAAATTCACCCCTCCACTTT | CASSSTGNSPLHF
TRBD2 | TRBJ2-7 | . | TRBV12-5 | TGTGCTAGTGGTTTGGTACTGGGACTAGCCGCCCACGAGCAGTACTTC | CASGLVLGLAAHEQYF
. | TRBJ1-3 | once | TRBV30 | TGTGCCTGGGAGATTGGAAACACCATATATTTT | CAWEIGNTIYF
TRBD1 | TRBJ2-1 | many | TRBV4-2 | TGTGCCAGCAGCCAAGTTCCGGGACAGGGGTGGAATGAGCAGTTCTTC | CASSQVPGQGWNEQFF
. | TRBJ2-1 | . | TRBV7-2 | TGTGCCAGCAGCTTAGTCCGACAGGCGGGGGACGATGAGCAGTTCTTC | CASSLVRQAGDDEQFF
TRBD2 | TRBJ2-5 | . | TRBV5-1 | TGCGCCAGCAGCTTGGTCGCTAGCGGGGTGCAGACCCAGTACTTC | CASSLVASGVQTQYF
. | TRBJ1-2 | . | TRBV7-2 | TGTGCCAGCAGCTTAGACGCGTATGGCTACACCTTC | CASSLDAYGYTF
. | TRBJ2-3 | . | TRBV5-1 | TGCGCCAGTCGACTAGAGTCAGATACGCAGTATTTT | CASRLESDTQYF
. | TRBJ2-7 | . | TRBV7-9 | TGTGCCAGCAGCTTAGCCGGGCAGGGCGACTACGAGCAGTACTTC | CASSLAGQGDYEQYF
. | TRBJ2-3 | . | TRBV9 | TGTGCCAGCACCCTACGGACCGGGGTGGGAGATACGCAGTATTTT | CASTLRTGVGDTQYF
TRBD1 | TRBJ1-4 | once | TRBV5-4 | TGTGCCAGCAGCTTATGGGGACAGGGGGCGGGAAAACTGTTTTTT | CASSLWGQGAGKLFF
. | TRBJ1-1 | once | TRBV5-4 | TGTGCCAGCAGCTCCGGCGGGGAAGCTTTCTTT | CASSSGGEAFF
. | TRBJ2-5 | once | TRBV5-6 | TGTGCCAGCAGAAATTACCGGGTCCCCGTGGAGACCCAGTACTTC | CASRNYRVPVETQYF
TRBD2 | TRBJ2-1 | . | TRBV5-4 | TGTGCCAGCAGACAACTAGCGGGGAATAACAATGAGCAGTTCTTC | CASRQLAGNNNEQFF
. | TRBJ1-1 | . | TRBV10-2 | TGCGCCAGCTCGGGAGGGTATACAGGGAACACTGAAGCTTTCTTT | CASSGGYTGNTEAFF
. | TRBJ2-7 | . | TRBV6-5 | TGTGCCAGCAGTTACGCGGGGGAGCAGTACTTC | CASSYAGEQYF
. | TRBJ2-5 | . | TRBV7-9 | TGTGCCAGCAGCTCCCAGGAGACCCAGTACTTC | CASSSQETQYF
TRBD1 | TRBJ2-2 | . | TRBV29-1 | TGCAGCGTAGATGGACAGGAGAACACCGGGGAGCTGTTTTTT | CSVDGQENTGELFF
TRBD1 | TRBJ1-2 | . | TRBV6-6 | TGTGCCAGCTATTCCTCCGGGACAGGGGTCCGGGGCTACACCTTC | CASYSSGTGVRGYTF
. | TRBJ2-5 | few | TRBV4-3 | TGCGCCAGCAGCCAAGATATGGTGGGGGGGACCCAGTACTTC | CASSQDMVGGTQYF
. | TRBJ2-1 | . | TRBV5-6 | TGTGCCAGCAGCTTGGTAGCGGCCAATGAGCAGTTCTTC | CASSLVAANEQFF
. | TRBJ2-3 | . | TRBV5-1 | TGCGCCAGCAGCCCCGGAGTGGGTACAGATACGCAGTATTTT | CASSPGVGTDTQYF
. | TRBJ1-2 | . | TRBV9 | TGTGCCAGCAGCGCTAGCCTGACGTTCTATGGCTACACCTTC | CASSASLTFYGYTF
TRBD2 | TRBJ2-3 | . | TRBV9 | TGTGCCAGCAGCCCCGAAGGGCGGGGGGGAGATACGCAGTATTTT | CASSPEGRGGDTQYF
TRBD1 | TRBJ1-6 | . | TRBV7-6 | TGTGCCAGCAGCTTAGCACAGGGGACTTCTTCACCCCTCCACTTT | CASSLAQGTSSPLHF
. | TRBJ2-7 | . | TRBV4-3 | TGCGCCAGCAGCCAAGGTTTAAGCTACGCGGTAACCTACGAGCAGTACTTC | CASSQGLSYAVTYEQYF
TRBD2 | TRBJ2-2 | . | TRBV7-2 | TGTGCCAGCTGCTGGCGCGGGGGCACCGGGGAGCTGTTTTTT | CASCWRGGTGELFF
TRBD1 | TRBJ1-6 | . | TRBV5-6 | TGTGCCAGCAGGCTTAGGACAGGGGCAAATTCACCCCTCCACTTT | CASRLRTGANSPLHF
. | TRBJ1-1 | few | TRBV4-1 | TGCGCCAGCAGCCAAGATGTAGGGAGCAGGACTGAAGCTTTCTTT | CASSQDVGSRTEAFF
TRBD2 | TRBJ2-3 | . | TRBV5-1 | TGCGCCAGCAGCTTGAGGGTAGCGGGGGGCACAGATACGCAGTATTTT | CASSLRVAGGTDTQYF
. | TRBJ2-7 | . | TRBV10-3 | TGTGCCATCAGCTATGACAGGAACGAGCAGTACTTC | CAISYDRNEQYF
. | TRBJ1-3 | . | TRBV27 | TGTGCCAGCAGTTTAGACAGCTCTGGAAACACCATATATTTT | CASSLDSSGNTIYF
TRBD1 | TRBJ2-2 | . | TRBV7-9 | TGTGCCAGCAGCCTTACAGGGGCCAACACCGGGGAGCTGTTTTTT | CASSLTGANTGELFF
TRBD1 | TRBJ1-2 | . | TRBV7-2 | TGTGCCAGCAGCCCCCCCTCGTGGGGGACAGCGGGCTACACCTTC | CASSPPSWGTAGYTF
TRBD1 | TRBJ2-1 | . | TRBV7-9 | TGTGCCAGCACCCACCGGGACAGTCCGTCCTACAATGAGCAGTTCTTC | CASTHRDSPSYNEQFF
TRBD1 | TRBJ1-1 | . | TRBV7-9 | TGTGCCAGCAGCCAACAGGGGACTGAAGCTTTCTTT | CASSQQGTEAFF
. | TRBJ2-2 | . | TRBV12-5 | TGTGCTAGTGGTTTGGCCGCTAGCACCGGGGAGCTGTTTTTT | CASGLAASTGELFF
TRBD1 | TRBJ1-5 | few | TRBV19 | TGTGCCGGAGGGGCAGGGACAGGAGCCAGACAGCCCCAGCATTTT | CAGGAGTGARQPQHF
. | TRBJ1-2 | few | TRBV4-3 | TGCGCCAGCAGCCAAGCGGGACTTGAACTCTATGGCTACACCTTC | CASSQAGLELYGYTF
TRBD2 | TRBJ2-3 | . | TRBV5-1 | TGCGCCAGCAGCTTGGTAGCGGGGGGGCCGACAGATACGCAGTATTTT | CASSLVAGGPTDTQYF
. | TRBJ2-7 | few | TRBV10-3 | TGTGCCATCAGACAGGGTTACGAGCAGTACTTC | CAIRQGYEQYF
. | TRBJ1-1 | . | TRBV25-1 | TGTGCCAGCAGTGAATACGACACCGCTGAAGCTTTCTTT | CASSEYDTAEAFF
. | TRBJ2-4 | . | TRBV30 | TGTGCCTGGAGTACACACCTAGTCCTAGCCAAAAACATTCAGTACTTC | CAWSTHLVLAKNIQYF